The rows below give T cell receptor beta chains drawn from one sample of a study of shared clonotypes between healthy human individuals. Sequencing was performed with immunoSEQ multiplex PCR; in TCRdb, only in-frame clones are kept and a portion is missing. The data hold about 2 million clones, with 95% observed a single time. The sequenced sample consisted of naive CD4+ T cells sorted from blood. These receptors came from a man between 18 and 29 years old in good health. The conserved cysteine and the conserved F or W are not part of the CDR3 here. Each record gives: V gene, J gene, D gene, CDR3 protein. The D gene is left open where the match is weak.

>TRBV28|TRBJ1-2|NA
ASSSPRPSTGGYGYT
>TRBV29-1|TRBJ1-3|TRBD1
SVVGNDRAGNTIY
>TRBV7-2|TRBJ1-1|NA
ASSKGQTNTEAF
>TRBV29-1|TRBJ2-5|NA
SAKTRLGETQY
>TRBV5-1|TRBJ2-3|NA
ASSLEGFTDTQY
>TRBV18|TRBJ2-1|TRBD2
ASSGTSGNNEQF
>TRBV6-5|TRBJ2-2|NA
ASSYGRGTNTGELF
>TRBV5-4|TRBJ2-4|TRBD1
ASSMLDRGRGNIQY
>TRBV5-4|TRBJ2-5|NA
ASSIAPGQQETQY
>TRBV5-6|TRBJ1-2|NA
ASSSTTPGRGYT
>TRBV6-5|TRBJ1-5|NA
ASRGGVSNQPQH
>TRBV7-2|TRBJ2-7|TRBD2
ASSRNSGNSYEQY
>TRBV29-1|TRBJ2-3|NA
SVVAGRGNTDTQY
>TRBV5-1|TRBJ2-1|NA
ASSLRDLNEQF
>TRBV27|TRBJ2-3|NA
ASSLPKPRKTDTQY
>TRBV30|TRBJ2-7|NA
AWSDLGTPYNEQY
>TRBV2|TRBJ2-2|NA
ASSENQGPGELF
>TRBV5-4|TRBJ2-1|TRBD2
ASSLGGTSLSYNEQF
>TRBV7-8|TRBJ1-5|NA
ASSLPLGRRNQPQH
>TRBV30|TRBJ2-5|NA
AWSVSRQETQY
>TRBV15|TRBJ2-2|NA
ATSRDQGTGELF
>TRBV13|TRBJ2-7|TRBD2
ASSLGGTSVEQY
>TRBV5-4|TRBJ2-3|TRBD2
ASSFRLAGTATDTQY
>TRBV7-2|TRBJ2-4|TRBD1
ASSPDRGGGGIQY
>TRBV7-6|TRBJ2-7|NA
ASSPEGGRSYEQY
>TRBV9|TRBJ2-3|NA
ASSVATGSTDTQY
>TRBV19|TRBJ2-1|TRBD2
ASSILAGGGNEQF
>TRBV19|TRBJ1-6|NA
ASFSPLH
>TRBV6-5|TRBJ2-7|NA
ASSYSGRGYEQY
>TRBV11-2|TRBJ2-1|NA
ASRFLGSGINGEQF
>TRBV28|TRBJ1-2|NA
ASSLFRGANGYT
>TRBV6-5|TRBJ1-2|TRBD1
ASSYRDSNYGYT
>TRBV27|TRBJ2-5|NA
ASSLSVTRRQETQY
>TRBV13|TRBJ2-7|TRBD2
ASSSRLAGVYEQY
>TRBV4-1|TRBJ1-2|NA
ASSQDPGYGYT
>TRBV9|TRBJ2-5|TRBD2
ASSPTSGGPSVETQY
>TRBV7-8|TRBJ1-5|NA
ASSLEQYLSNQPQH
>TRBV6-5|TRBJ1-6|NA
ASSYDPPSPLH
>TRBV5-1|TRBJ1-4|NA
ASSLGGTSNEKLF
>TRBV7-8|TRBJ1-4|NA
ASSLGGSSNEKLF
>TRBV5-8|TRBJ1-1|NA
ASSPGPPNTEAF
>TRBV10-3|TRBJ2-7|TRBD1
AISDQGQGIGEQY
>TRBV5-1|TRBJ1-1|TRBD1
ASSLKTGGGRNTEAF
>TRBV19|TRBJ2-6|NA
ASSPSGANVLT
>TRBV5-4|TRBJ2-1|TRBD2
ASREREASYNEQF
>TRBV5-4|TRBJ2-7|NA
ASSPGLEDEQY
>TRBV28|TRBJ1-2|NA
ASSTAGSPGGYGYT
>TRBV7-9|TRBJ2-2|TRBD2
ASSYGLVAGELF
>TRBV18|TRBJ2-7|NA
ASSLYTDEQY
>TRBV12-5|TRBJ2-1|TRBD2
ASGLAIGTSGRNEQF
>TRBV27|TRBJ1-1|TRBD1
ASSGDRVLSEAF
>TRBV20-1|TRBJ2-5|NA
SARGGETQY
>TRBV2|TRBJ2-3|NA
ASSEGAGDTQY
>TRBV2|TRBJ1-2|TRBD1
ASYTGANYGYT